Following are 24 T cell receptor beta chains from one sample sequenced in a study of blood T cells in healthy people across ages (dated by TCRdb to the mid-2010s). To prepare the library, 5' RACE was applied. For sequencing, an Illumina HiSeq 2500 was employed. A second roughly 6 to 11 cycle PCR used a sample-barcoded 5' primer and a J-beta primer mix. Using fastp at Q25 and MiXCR, TCRdb reprocessed the public reads and kept productive beta chains. Duplicate CDR3 protein sequences are folded into a single record with the most common DNA and genes. The sample table records about a million distinct CDR3 sequences; around 54% of these occur just once. The ten top clones hold about a fifth of the sample. Material: blood. All receptors come from an older woman in good health.

The rearrangement uses TRBV4-3 and TRBJ1-1; D remains ambiguous. The CDR3 runs to 14 residues. The V gene lost 3 bases and the J gene lost 5 bases, with 13 bases spanning the gap. Germline V gene data show CDR1 as LGHNA and CDR2 as YSLEER. In nucleotides, the CDR3 is TGCGCCAGCAGCCATGACTTAGATTGGACTGAAGCTTTCTTT. Amino acids: CASSHDLDWTEAFF.

This clonotype has only a few counts. V gene TRBV25-1 combines with J gene TRBJ2-7, with D unresolved. Germline values: CDR1 MGHDK, CDR2 SYGVNS. Deletions cut 4 bases from V and 3 bases from J, with 7 bases between. This CDR3 has 12 residues. The CDR3 loop is CASSVYSYEQYF. The DNA of the CDR3 is TGTGCCAGCAGTGTGTACAGCTACGAGCAGTACTTC.

The V gene is TRBV29-1, the J gene TRBJ2-3, with a tentative D call TRBD1 (6 bases). From germline, CDR1 is SQVTM and CDR2 ANQGSEA. V gave up 3 bases and J gave up 2 bases, with 9 bases separating them. CDR3 length: 13 amino acids. CDR3 amino acids: CSVDRGHTDTQYF. DNA for the CDR3: TGCAGCGTTGATAGGGGACACACAGATACGCAGTATTTT.

This rearrangement joins TRBV20-1 to TRBJ2-5; D remains ambiguous. Trimming stripped 0 bases from V and 2 bases from J, with 10 bases between. This CDR3 has 14 residues. From germline, CDR1 is DFQATT and CDR2 SNEGSKA (reference sequence). The CDR3 sequence: CSARDPLRQETQYF. In DNA, the CDR3 is TGCAGTGCTAGAGATCCGCTACGACAAGAGACCCAGTACTTC.

This sequence joins TRBV7-2 and TRBJ2-2, with TRBD1 as a possible D gene (5 bases). V lost 3 bases and J lost 2, with 7 bases in between. Germline loops: CDR1 SGHTA, CDR2 FQGNSA. This CDR3 contains 14 residues. The CDR3 DNA follows: TGTGCCAGCAGCTTGACAGACAACACCGGGGAGCTGTTTTTT. Its translation is CASSLTDNTGELFF.

This clonotype was counted once. V gene TRBV20-1 combines with J gene TRBJ2-3; 7 positions agree with TRBD1. This CDR3 has 12 amino acids. Germline values: CDR1 DFQATT, CDR2 SNEGSKA (reference sequence). V shed 4 bases and J 3 bases; nucleotides not matched to a gene: 1. For the CDR3, the DNA is TGCAGTGCTAACAGGGGAACAGATACGCAGTATTTT. It yields the protein CSANRGTDTQYF.

In this sample, this clonotype turned up a few times. The V call is TRBV12-3 or TRBV12-4, the J call TRBJ1-2; no clear D gene. Deletions cut 6 bases from V and 4 bases from J, with 15 bases between. The CDR3 runs 14 residues. The CDR3: CASSRHDPLYGYTF. CDR3 sequence (DNA): TGTGCCAGCAGCCGACACGACCCCCTCTATGGCTACACCTTC.

The genes are TRBV27 and TRBJ2-7, with D maybe TRBD1 (5 bases). The CDR3 length is 16 residues. Germline assignment: CDR1 MNHEY and CDR2 SMNVEV (reference sequence). The V end lost 7 bases, the J end lost 6 bases, and 25 bases lay between the germline ends. CDR3 in DNA: TGTGCCAGCATCCGGAACCTTGGTCTGAAGGGGCTCGAGCAGTACTTC. It codes for CASIRNLGLKGLEQYF.

V usage is TRBV2 and J usage is TRBJ1-2; D ambiguous. CDR1 and CDR2 from the germline V gene are SNHLY and FYNNEI. The CDR3 spans 11 residues. V lost 10 bases to trimming and J lost 0 bases, with 6 bases between them. The chain's CDR3 is CATNPNYGYTF. The DNA of the CDR3 is TGTGCCACCAATCCTAACTATGGCTACACCTTC.

The J gene is TRBJ2-1, the V gene TRBV3-1; 8 nucleotides line up with TRBD1. The CDR3 covers 14 residues. The junction had 10 bases not matched to a gene; V was cut back by 5 bases and J by 10 bases. CDR1 is LGHDT, CDR2 YNNKEL, per germline (reference sequence). The CDR3 bases are TGTGCCAGCAGCTCGCGGACAGGGAAGGAGGAGCAGTTCTTC. This gives the protein CASSSRTGKEEQFF.

Concerning this clonotype itself: This may come from a read error, since a much larger clone is one base off. The rearrangement uses TRBV29-1 and TRBJ2-7, with 7 bases that match TRBD2. V lost 5 bases to trimming and J lost 1 base; unmatched junction nucleotides: 14. Germline loops: CDR1 SQVTM, CDR2 ANQGSEA. The CDR3 sequence is 16 residues long. The CDR3: CSVRGGSSSGSYEQYF. DNA for the CDR3: TGCAGCGTTCGAGGTGGAAGCTCTAGCGGTTCCTACGAGCAGTACTTC.

Turning to this clonotype: A single base separates this from a much larger clone, so it may be a read error. The CDR3 coding sequence is TGCAGCGTTGGGTCTAGCGGGAGGGTAGAGGCCCAGTACTTC. It yields the protein CSVGSSGRVEAQYF. The chain couples TRBV29-1 to TRBJ2-5; 12 bases line up with TRBD2. The CDR3 length is 14 residues. Germline V lookup: CDR1 SQVTM, CDR2 ANQGSEA.

This clonotype appeared many times. The germline gene is not matched at one end of the junction; a read error may be the cause. This chain links TRBV9 with TRBJ2-7; TRBD2 matches at 11 bases. The CDR3 contains 14 residues. Germline V gene sequence: CDR1 SGDLS, CDR2 YYNGEE. CDR3 in amino acids: CASSVAGGPYEQYF. CDR3 DNA: TGTGCCAGCAGTGTAGCGGGAGGGCCCTACGAGCAGTACTTC.

This chain uses TRBV20-1 with TRBJ2-3; weak D call: TRBD2 (6 bases). V was clipped by 3 bases and J by 6 bases, with 19 bases between them. Per germline, CDR1 DFQATT and CDR2 SNEGSKA (reference sequence). The CDR3 is made up of 15 amino acids. For the CDR3, the DNA is TGCAGTGCTAGGGAGGACTACCACCGAGCGGATACGCAGTATTTT. Amino acids: CSAREDYHRADTQYF.

The chain uses TRBV6-5 and TRBJ2-4, with D uncertain. The end of the DNA fits TRBJ2-5 better, so the J call may be wrong. Germline CDR1 reads MNHEY; CDR2 reads SVGAGI. The CDR3 loop spans 13 amino acids. CDR3 sequence reads: CANTRRIEETQYF. The DNA of the CDR3 is TGTGCCAACACCAGGAGAATAGAAGAGACCCAGTACTTC.

The chain is built from TRBV5-8 and TRBJ2-7; D is perhaps TRBD1 or TRBD2 (6 bases each). TRBJ2-4 explains the end of the DNA better; the J call may be wrong. Germline CDR1 reads SGHTS; CDR2 reads YDEGEE. CDR3 length: 16 amino acids. In DNA, the CDR3 is TGTGCCAGCAGCTTTACGGGGGCATATGGCAAAAACATTCAGTACTTC. This gives the protein CASSFTGAYGKNIQYF.

The chain links TRBV7-8 to TRBJ2-1; unclear D gene. The V end lost 5 bases, the J end lost 5 bases, and 13 bases lay between the germline ends. This CDR3 is 14 amino acids long. Looked up from germline, CDR1 is SGHVS and CDR2 is FQNEAQ. CDR3 in amino acids: CASSPLGGDNEQFF. In nucleotides, the CDR3 is TGTGCCAGCAGCCCCCTAGGCGGAGACAATGAGCAGTTCTTC.

The gene calls are TRBV28 and TRBJ2-7, with TRBD1 matching 7 bases. Looked up from germline, CDR1 is MDHEN and CDR2 is SYDVKM. CDR3 length equals 13 residues. Trimming removed 7 bases from V and 3 bases from J; junction bases left unmatched: 6. The CDR3 region is CASTRAGGYEQYF. The CDR3 region has the DNA TGTGCCAGCACCCGGGCAGGGGGCTACGAGCAGTACTTC.

This clonotype occurred a few times. The chain carries TRBV12-3 or TRBV12-4 and TRBJ2-5; a weak D match, TRBD1 (5 bases). The V end lost 3 bases, the J end lost 1 base, and 9 bases lay between the germline ends. The CDR3 extends over 14 amino acids. This chain's CDR3 is CASSFLGRQETQYF. The CDR3, as DNA: TGTGCCAGCAGTTTTCTGGGGCGCCAAGAGACCCAGTACTTC.

The rearrangement joins TRBV10-3 to TRBJ2-7, with a weak D call TRBD1 (8 bases). This CDR3 is built from 14 residues. The V end lost 8 bases, the J end lost 1 base, and 15 bases lay between the germline ends. Germline V gene data show CDR1 as ENHRY and CDR2 as SYGVKD. CDR3 nucleotide sequence: TGTGCCATCGGAGGACAGGGAGGGTCCTACGAGCAGTACTTC. This encodes CAIGGQGGSYEQYF.

The rearrangement uses TRBV5-6 and TRBJ2-5; D is possibly TRBD2 (6 bases). The length of the CDR3 is 17 residues. Trimming took off 4 bases at V and 5 bases at J, with 24 bases between the two ends. The germline CDR1 and CDR2 sequences are SGHDT and YYEEEE. The CDR3 protein is CASSPAWDDPGRETQYF. CDR3 bases: TGTGCCAGCAGCCCGGCGTGGGACGACCCAGGGAGGGAGACCCAGTACTTC.

The chain recombines TRBV28 with TRBJ1-2; D gene unclear. Trimming stripped 6 bases from V and 4 bases from J, with 15 bases between. The CDR3 sequence is 14 residues long. The germline gives CDR1 MDHEN, CDR2 SYDVKM. Written as DNA, the CDR3 is TGTGCCAGCAGAAGTGGCTTAGCGGGCTATGGCTACACCTTC. Its translation is CASRSGLAGYGYTF.

This clonotype was seen only once. The chain combines TRBV3-1 with TRBJ2-7; a weak D match, TRBD2 (6 bases). V lost 4 bases and J 5 bases, leaving 18 bases between the germline ends. CDR1 and CDR2 (germline): LGHDT, YNNKEL (reference sequence). This CDR3 has 15 residues. The CDR3 DNA reads as TGTGCCAGCAGCCGGAGACTAGACAGCTCGAACGAGCAGTACTTC. This codes for CASSRRLDSSNEQYF.

The rearrangement links TRBV12-3 or TRBV12-4 to TRBJ1-1; 7 bases fit TRBD1. V was pared by 5 bases and J by 1 base, with 4 bases of the junction left unmatched. This CDR3 is built from 14 residues. Here the CDR3 reads CASSHGTANTEAFF. CDR3 bases: TGTGCCAGCAGTCACGGGACAGCGAACACTGAAGCTTTCTTT.